This T cell receptor beta chain stems from a study of shared clonotypes between healthy human individuals. The protocol was immunoSEQ multiplex PCR, while the TCRdb copy is restricted to in-frame clones and leaves out a portion. The repertoire holds approximately 95,000 clones, with 65% to 70% as singletons. The TCR comes from a man aged 25-45 years in good health. The specimen was memory CD8+ T cells sorted from blood. The subset denotes: CD45RO+ cells pooled with CCR7-negative TemRA cells.

CDR3 nucleotide sequence: TGCAGTGCTAGAGTCGGCTACGAGCAGTACTTC. This sequence encodes CSARVGYEQYF. The chain is built from TRBV20-1 and TRBJ2-7; D uncertain. The CDR3 has 11 residues. Germline CDR1 is DFQATT and CDR2 is SNEGSKA (reference sequence). The V end lost 1 base, the J end lost 3 bases, and 4 bases lay between the germline ends.